Listed below are T cell receptor beta chains from one sample, sequenced in a study of blood T cell repertoires in COVID-19. TCRdb's copy holds only in-frame clones and misses some; the assay was immunoSEQ multiplex PCR. The sample contains 60,000 to 85,000 clones, 80% to 90% of which appear only once. Material for sequencing was peripheral blood. Receptors were obtained from a man aged 55-75 years with COVID-19, enrolled during active disease. Both conserved end residues are part of each CDR3. Each record gives: clone size, V gene, J gene, D gene, CDR3 DNA, CDR3 protein. A D gene is named only where the DNA matches it firmly. The listing skips clone size in some rows; elsewhere it reads once, few, many or a size class.

size: .; V: TRBV7-9; J: TRBJ1-4; D: .; DNA: TGTGCCAGCAGCTTGGGAGTAGGAGAGTTGGGTGAAAAACTGTTTTTT; CDR3: CASSLGVGELGEKLFF
size: .; V: TRBV28; J: TRBJ2-2; D: .; DNA: TGTGCCAGCAGTGTAGCGCCCGGGGAGCTGTTTTTT; CDR3: CASSVAPGELFF
size: .; V: TRBV5-1; J: TRBJ1-3; D: .; DNA: TGCGCCAGCAGCTTGGAATCGGAAGCGAAAGGAAACACCATATATTTT; CDR3: CASSLESEAKGNTIYF
size: .; V: TRBV24-1; J: TRBJ2-3; D: TRBD1; DNA: TGTGCCACCAGTGGACAGGGGCTAAATACGCAGTATTTT; CDR3: CATSGQGLNTQYF
size: .; V: TRBV10-3; J: TRBJ1-2; D: .; DNA: TGTGCCATCAAAGACGGCCAGGTTCATGGCTACACCTTC; CDR3: CAIKDGQVHGYTF
size: .; V: TRBV6-5; J: TRBJ1-6; D: .; DNA: TGTGCCAGCAGTAACGGGGATTATAATTCACCCCTCCACTTT; CDR3: CASSNGDYNSPLHF
size: .; V: TRBV5-1; J: TRBJ1-5; D: .; DNA: TGCGCCAGCAGCTTGGGTTCGGGGGTCGGCAATCAGCCCCAGCATTTT; CDR3: CASSLGSGVGNQPQHF
size: .; V: TRBV14; J: TRBJ1-2; D: .; DNA: TGTGCCAGCAGCCAAGTCAGTAGGGGGTTTTACGAGGCCACAAGTAACTATGGCTACACCTTC; CDR3: CASSQVSRGFYEATSNYGYTF
size: .; V: TRBV30; J: TRBJ1-4; D: TRBD1; DNA: TGTGCCTGGACCCAACGAGGGACAGGGGTATTTTTCGATGAAAAACTGTTTTTT; CDR3: CAWTQRGTGVFFDEKLFF
size: .; V: TRBV7-6; J: TRBJ2-3; D: TRBD2; DNA: TGTGCCAGCAGCTTAGCCCACGGGAGCGGGGCTACAGATACGCAGTATTTT; CDR3: CASSLAHGSGATDTQYF
size: .; V: TRBV6-5; J: TRBJ2-7; D: .; DNA: TGTGCCAGCAGCCTAGGGGGGGACGAGCAGTACTTC; CDR3: CASSLGGDEQYF
size: .; V: TRBV19; J: TRBJ2-2; D: .; DNA: TGTGCCAGTAGTATAGGGGAGGGGGAGCTGTTTTTT; CDR3: CASSIGEGELFF
size: .; V: TRBV3-1/TRBV3-2; J: TRBJ2-1; D: TRBD2; DNA: TGTGCCAGCAGCCAAGATGGACTAGCGGCCTACAATGAGCAGTTCTTC; CDR3: CASSQDGLAAYNEQFF
size: .; V: TRBV4-1; J: TRBJ2-3; D: .; DNA: TGCGCCAGCAGCCCATCCGGGGGAGCCGCGGATACGCAGTATTTT; CDR3: CASSPSGGAADTQYF
size: .; V: TRBV19; J: TRBJ1-5; D: .; DNA: TGTGCCAGTAGTATAGAACTGGGGCAGACGCCCCAGCATTTT; CDR3: CASSIELGQTPQHF
size: once; V: TRBV6-1; J: TRBJ2-7; D: TRBD2; DNA: TGTGCCAGCAGTGAAAAAAGGACTAGCATAGCCTACGAGCAGTACTTC; CDR3: CASSEKRTSIAYEQYF
size: .; V: TRBV7-9; J: TRBJ1-2; D: TRBD1; DNA: TGTGCCAGCAGCGCGATTACGGGACAGCCCATAGACTATGGCTACACCTTC; CDR3: CASSAITGQPIDYGYTF
size: .; V: TRBV9; J: TRBJ2-7; D: .; DNA: TGTGCCAGCAGCCTGAGGGACTCTGGCTCCTACGAGCAGTACTTC; CDR3: CASSLRDSGSYEQYF
size: .; V: TRBV18; J: TRBJ2-7; D: .; DNA: TGTGCCAGCTCACCGCCAGGGATCTACGAGCAGTACTTC; CDR3: CASSPPGIYEQYF
size: few; V: TRBV9; J: TRBJ2-7; D: TRBD1; DNA: TGTGCCAGCAGCCCCCACCAGGGGGCGAACGAGCAGTACTTC; CDR3: CASSPHQGANEQYF
size: .; V: TRBV28; J: TRBJ1-2; D: .; DNA: TGTGCCAGCAGTTTATGGCAGGGGATCTATGGCTACACCTTC; CDR3: CASSLWQGIYGYTF
size: .; V: TRBV5-1; J: TRBJ2-5; D: .; DNA: TGCGCCAGCAGCTTCATTGGGAGCGAGACCCAGTACTTC; CDR3: CASSFIGSETQYF
size: .; V: TRBV5-1; J: TRBJ2-7; D: .; DNA: TGCGCCAGCAGCTTGACCATGGCGAGGAGCTCCTACGAGCAGTACTTC; CDR3: CASSLTMARSSYEQYF
size: .; V: TRBV7-9; J: TRBJ2-6; D: .; DNA: TGTGCCAGCAGCTTACCGAGACTAACTATATCTGGGGCCAACGTCCTGACTTTC; CDR3: CASSLPRLTISGANVLTF
size: .; V: TRBV4-1; J: TRBJ2-1; D: TRBD2; DNA: TGCGCCAGCAGCCAGATGAGACTAGCGGGAGTGAGCCGAGGGTACAATGAGCAGTTCTTC; CDR3: CASSQMRLAGVSRGYNEQFF
size: .; V: TRBV5-1; J: TRBJ2-1; D: TRBD2; DNA: TGCGCCAGCAGCCCCTTTTCGAGCGGGGGCTACAATGAGCAGTTCTTC; CDR3: CASSPFSSGGYNEQFF
size: .; V: TRBV7-9; J: TRBJ2-7; D: .; DNA: TGTGCCAGCAGCTTAGGTATGGGGGCCAACCAGCACGAGCAGTACTTC; CDR3: CASSLGMGANQHEQYF
size: few; V: TRBV25-1; J: TRBJ2-1; D: TRBD2; DNA: TGTGCCAGCAGAATAGCGGGAGGGCCTGGGAATGAGCAGTTCTTC; CDR3: CASRIAGGPGNEQFF
size: .; V: TRBV18; J: TRBJ2-2; D: .; DNA: TGTGCCAGCTCAAATACTAGTCCCGGAACCGGGGAGCTGTTTTTT; CDR3: CASSNTSPGTGELFF
size: once; V: TRBV24-1; J: TRBJ2-1; D: .; DNA: TGTGCCACCAGATCTAGCTACTCCTACAATGAGCAGTTCTTC; CDR3: CATRSSYSYNEQFF
size: .; V: TRBV18; J: TRBJ1-1; D: TRBD1; DNA: TGTGCCAGCTCCTTTGACAGGGAAGACACTGAAGCTTTCTTT; CDR3: CASSFDREDTEAFF
size: .; V: TRBV5-1; J: TRBJ2-3; D: TRBD2; DNA: TGCGCCAGCAGCTTGGCCACTAGCGGGAGGGCGACAGATACGCAGTATTTT; CDR3: CASSLATSGRATDTQYF
size: once; V: TRBV10-3; J: TRBJ2-1; D: TRBD2; DNA: TGTGCCACCTCTCCCCTAGCGGGGGATCAGTCAGAGCAGTTCTTC; CDR3: CATSPLAGDQSEQFF
size: .; V: TRBV2; J: TRBJ1-1; D: .; DNA: TGTGCCAGCAGGTCCAGGGGAGAGAACACTGAAGCTTTCTTT; CDR3: CASRSRGENTEAFF
size: .; V: TRBV5-1; J: TRBJ1-1; D: TRBD1; DNA: TGCGCCAGCAGCCCCCCGACAGGGGGGTACACTGAAGCTTTCTTT; CDR3: CASSPPTGGYTEAFF
size: .; V: TRBV14; J: TRBJ2-7; D: .; DNA: TGTGCCAGCAGCCAAGATCCAGGGGCTCGGGTTTACGAGCAGTACTTC; CDR3: CASSQDPGARVYEQYF
size: few; V: TRBV6-5; J: TRBJ2-7; D: .; DNA: TGTGCCAGCAGTTACGGTCTGAGCTACGAGCAGTACTTC; CDR3: CASSYGLSYEQYF
size: .; V: TRBV28; J: TRBJ2-3; D: TRBD2; DNA: TGTGCCAGCAAGGGACTAGCGACCCCAGATACGCAGTATTTT; CDR3: CASKGLATPDTQYF